This entry is about one T cell receptor (beta chain). Sequenced by immunoSEQ multiplex PCR; TCRdb stores in-frame clones only, minus some. Among under 450,000 clones listed, less than 90% were seen once. The data derive from a study of blood T cell repertoires in COVID-19. Study information: Samples taken during acute and convalescent COVID-19 were collected in the United States, Italy and Spain. From T cells, B-cell-depleted T cells, or PBMCs came the material, which was cDNA or gDNA.

Germline-derived CDR1 and CDR2 are MDHEN and SYDVKM. The CDR3 runs 15 residues. Trimming took off 6 bases at V and 3 bases at J, with 17 bases between the two ends. In terms of age and location, participants ranged from roughly 18 to 95 years and lived in about 25 US areas. Cohort 3 donors counted as recovered after two negative PCRs, clearance, or resolved symptoms. This TCR was sampled from a woman younger than 45 who had recovered from COVID-19. The chain uses TRBV28 and TRBJ1-1; D is unclear. Sequencing used PBMCs or T cells enriched from blood (not recorded which). DNA of the CDR3: TGTGCCAGCAGCCCAATAAGCGGGGTGGACACTGAAGCTTTCTTT. Protein: CASSPISGVDTEAFF.